The 17 T cell receptor beta chains given below trace back to one sample, sequenced in a study of STAT3 mutations in large granular lymphocyte leukemia (dated by TCRdb to between 2018 and 2020). General conclusions and limits of the study: All T-LGLL patients had at least one immunodominant TCRbeta clonotype, and roughly half had multiple immunodominant subclonotypes.

Their recognized antigens are unknown. The library was prepared using the immunoSEQ multiplex PCR assay. The table was pulled from immuneACCESS by TCRdb, which kept in-frame rearrangements only. Such tables lose some clones; where checked, under half of the loss comes from unresolved V genes, and the rest has no known cause. The sample table lists 20,000 to 30,000 clones, approximately 94% of them with a count of one. The ten largest clones capture roughly 6.5% of the sample. The sequenced sample was peripheral blood mononuclear cells. All receptors derive from a man between 40 and 49 years old with T-cell large granular lymphocyte leukemia. Some clones in this sample may be carry-over from other donors' samples. The age is the age at diagnosis.

A few counts support this clone. This chain connects TRBV30 to TRBJ2-7, with D perhaps TRBD1 (5 bases). Looked up from germline, CDR1 is GTSNPN and CDR2 is SVGIG (reference sequence). Trimming shortened V by 5 bases and J by 6 bases, and 17 bases separated the two germline ends. The CDR3 consists of 13 residues. CDR3 in amino acids: CAWEDTVGLEQYF. In DNA form, the CDR3 reads TGTGCCTGGGAGGACACGGTGGGTCTCGAGCAGTACTTC.

V gene TRBV10-3 combines with J gene TRBJ2-2, with D perhaps matching TRBD2 (5 bases). Trimming stripped 8 bases from V and 3 bases from J, with 10 bases between. CDR3 length: 13 residues. CDR1 is ENHRY, CDR2 SYGVKD, per germline. CDR3 in DNA: TGTGCCATCTCGCCGGGGTACACCGGGGAGCTGTTTTTT. The encoded protein is CAISPGYTGELFF.

This CDR3 is CASSESRQVPVLSSYEQYF. The CDR3 region has the DNA TGCGCCAGCAGTGAGTCCCGACAGGTGCCAGTATTGAGCTCCTACGAGCAGTACTTC. This rearrangement joins TRBV10-1 to TRBJ2-7, with TRBD1 as a possible D gene (6 bases). With 0 bases removed from V and 0 bases from J, the gap between germline ends came to 21 bases. Germline values: CDR1 WNHNN, CDR2 SYGVQD (reference sequence). The CDR3 is 19 amino acids.

CDR3 coding DNA: TGTGCCAGTGGGGCAGGGAAAGATAATTCACCCCTCCACTTT. Translated: CASGAGKDNSPLHF. The V call is TRBV6-1, the J call TRBJ1-6; TRBD1 is a possible D gene (5 bases). V was trimmed by 9 bases and J by 5 bases, leaving 14 bases between them. This CDR3 has 14 amino acids. CDR1 is MNHNS and CDR2 is SASEGT in the germline V gene.

The J gene is TRBJ2-7, the V gene TRBV7-2, with D hard to call. The V gene lost 2 bases and the J gene lost 3 bases, with 2 bases spanning the gap. The CDR3 has 11 residues. In germline, CDR1 is SGHTA, CDR2 FQGNSA. DNA for the CDR3: TGTGCCAGCAGCTTACACTACGAGCAGTACTTC. This sequence encodes CASSLHYEQYF.

The V call is TRBV28, the J call TRBJ1-2; tentatively, D is TRBD1 (6 bases). The CDR3 covers 14 residues. The germline V and J ends were trimmed by 6 bases and 8 bases, with 19 bases remaining between them. CDR1 MDHEN and CDR2 SYDVKM come from the germline V gene. CDR3 sequence (DNA): TGTGCCAGCAGCCGAGGGGGGGAGTCCTCCGGCTACACCTTC. This translates into CASSRGGESSGYTF.

V usage is TRBV29-1 and J usage is TRBJ2-6, with D possibly matching TRBD2 (6 bases). The CDR3 has 18 residues. The germline V gene has CDR1 SQVTM and CDR2 ANQGSEA. With 3 bases removed from V and 1 base from J, the gap between germline ends came to 19 bases. The CDR3 here is CSVEVGGTFASGANVLTF. The CDR3 DNA follows: TGCAGCGTTGAGGTAGGAGGGACCTTCGCATCTGGGGCCAACGTCCTGACTTTC.

The V and J genes are TRBV27 and TRBJ2-6, with 8 bases aligning to TRBD1. This CDR3 has 19 residues. After removal of 1 base from V and 0 bases from J, the junction contained 8 bases not matched to a gene. Germline values: CDR1 MNHEY, CDR2 SMNVEV (reference sequence). This CDR3 is CASSLWHRTGISGANVLTF. The CDR3 region has the DNA TGTGCCAGCAGTTTATGGCACAGGACAGGGATCTCTGGGGCCAACGTCCTGACTTTC.

V gene TRBV6-6 combines with J gene TRBJ1-5; D is possibly TRBD1 (5 bases). The CDR3 runs to 13 residues. Germline lookup yields CDR1 MNHNY and CDR2 SVGAGI (reference sequence). The ends were cut back, 5 bases at V and 4 bases at J, with 9 bases in the middle. The CDR3 spells CASSQGSNQPQHF. Written as DNA, the CDR3 is TGTGCCAGCAGTCAGGGTTCGAATCAGCCCCAGCATTTT.

The count of this clone is one. The J gene is TRBJ1-1, the V gene TRBV14; D possibly corresponds to TRBD1 (5 bases). Deletions cut 1 base from V and 3 bases from J, with 12 bases between. The CDR3 sequence is 15 residues long. The V gene's germline CDR1 is SGHDN and CDR2 FVKESK. The CDR3 DNA sequence: TGTGCCAGCAGCCAAGGGGGCAGCCTACACACTGAAGCTTTCTTT. It specifies CASSQGGSLHTEAFF.

The V gene is TRBV6-5, the J gene TRBJ1-2, with D possibly being TRBD1 (5 bases). The CDR3 loop spans 15 amino acids. Trimming left V 0 bases short and J 4 bases short, with 12 bases between. The germline gives CDR1 MNHEY, CDR2 SVGAGI. This CDR3 reads CASSYSAQGSYGYTF. CDR3 DNA sequence: TGTGCCAGCAGTTACTCGGCGCAGGGTAGCTATGGCTACACCTTC.

This chain joins TRBV15 and TRBJ1-6, with 9 nucleotides matching TRBD1. The germline gives CDR1 LNHNV, CDR2 YYDKDF (reference sequence). CDR3 length: 17 residues. V gave up 1 base and J gave up 14 bases; unmatched junction bases: 15. The CDR3, as DNA: TGTGCCACCAGCAGAGGCACAGGGGGCACCTCCCCTCCCTCCCTCCACTTT. It yields the protein CATSRGTGGTSPPSLHF.

The chain combines TRBV7-9 with TRBJ1-3; D ambiguous. CDR3 length: 17 residues. V was cut by 1 base and J by 0 bases, with 13 bases left in between. Germline V gives CDR1 SEHNR, CDR2 FQNEAQ (reference sequence). DNA for the CDR3: TGTGCCAGCAGCTTAGTTCGTAGTTCCAACTCTGGAAACACCATATATTTT. Its translation: CASSLVRSSNSGNTIYF.

This clone was picked up one time. The chain couples TRBV5-1 to TRBJ2-3; no clear D gene. V dropped 0 bases and J dropped 2 bases, with 10 bases sitting between them. The germline gives CDR1 SGHRS, CDR2 YFSETQ. The CDR3 consists of 15 residues. The DNA of the CDR3 is TGCGCCAGCAGCTTGGGAGCGAATCCCACAGATACGCAGTATTTT. Protein product: CASSLGANPTDTQYF.

V is TRBV2 and J is TRBJ1-5; D gene ambiguous. The V gene's germline CDR1 is SNHLY and CDR2 FYNNEI. Trimming removed 2 bases at V and 1 base at J, with 6 bases between. This CDR3 is 14 amino acids long. The CDR3: CASSEQTSNQPQHF. CDR3 in DNA: TGTGCCAGCAGTGAACAGACCAGCAATCAGCCCCAGCATTTT.

The chain employs TRBV7-9 and TRBJ2-7; D not resolved. The germline gives CDR1 SEHNR, CDR2 FQNEAQ (reference sequence). This CDR3 contains 15 residues. V was clipped by 5 bases and J by 4 bases, with 18 bases between them. The CDR3 loop is CASSPPQWQAYEQYF. The DNA of the CDR3 is TGTGCCAGCAGCCCCCCCCAGTGGCAGGCGTACGAGCAGTACTTC.

The DNA for the CDR3 is TGCGCCAGCAGCCAGTCGGGTGGGGGCTCCTACGAGCAGTACTTC. The encoded protein is CASSQSGGGSYEQYF. The chain carries TRBV4-3 and TRBJ2-7; D possibly uses TRBD1 or TRBD2 (5 bases each). Trimming took off 3 bases at V and 0 bases at J, with 12 bases between the two ends. The CDR3 runs to 15 residues. Germline CDR1 is LGHNA and CDR2 is YSLEER.